Sequencing of this TCR beta chain was carried out in a study of OX40 agonist ivuxolimab in advanced cancers. The study in broad terms: The costimulatory receptor OX40 (CD134) was targeted by ivuxolimab, a fully human IgG2 agonistic monoclonal antibody. Intravenous ivuxolimab was administered to patients every 2 weeks at six dose levels: 0.01, 0.1, 0.3, 1.5, 3 and 10 mg/kg. Among the roughly 54 dose-escalation patients, about 20 had hepatocellular carcinoma, about 15 melanoma, 9 renal cell carcinoma and 9 head and neck cancer. In the dose-escalation cohort, 82.7% of patients were male, and the mean age was roughly 56 years with a range of roughly 20 to 79. Prior anti-PD-1, anti-PD-L1 or anti-CTLA-4 therapy was permitted, and 30% to 50% of dose-escalation patients had received checkpoint inhibitors. Partial responses were achieved by three dose-escalation patients, of whom one had hepatocellular carcinoma and two had cutaneous melanoma. Peripheral TCRbeta sequencing aimed to test whether ivuxolimab altered TCR sequence diversity and caused clonal T-cell expansion. The paper covers the monotherapy dose-escalation part of the phase I ivuxolimab trial, which included N ≈ 57 patients. Here is what the overall study found, with its caveats: Which antigens the clonally expanded peripheral T cells were specific for was not determined. Partial responders in the 0.1-3.0 mg/kg groups had among the lowest normalized peripheral clonal expansion, especially among CD8+ T cells. Low levels of normalized T-cell clonal expansion were also shown by some nonresponding patients. Clonal expansion of both CD4+ and CD8+ blood T cells was observed from baseline to week 6 at doses 0.1 to 3.0 mg/kg. After ivuxolimab, expanded clones were on average more numerous among CD8+ T cells than among CD4+ T cells.

Comment on this clone: Its specific antigen is unknown. Per-base quality was not reported, and no clone a single base away is much larger than it. Other DNA sequences in this specimen translate into the identical CDR3.

The trial excluded patients who had a history of autoimmune disease or who were on systemic immunosuppression. Peripheral blood for TCR sequencing was collected from all dose cohorts at baseline, on cycle 4 day 1, and on cycle 7 day 1. The samples were drawn from a first-in-human, open-label, multicenter phase I dose-escalation trial of ivuxolimab. Adults with locally advanced or metastatic melanoma, renal cell carcinoma, hepatocellular carcinoma or head and neck squamous cell carcinoma were enrolled in the trial. CD4+ and CD8+ T cells were sorted separately from peripheral blood before TCR sequencing. For sequencing of the TCRbeta CDR3 region, genomic DNA was extracted from the sorted cells. The immunoSEQ Assay was used for sequencing of TCRbeta CDR3 regions. Sourced from immuneACCESS, this table was stored by TCRdb with only in-frame sequences that have V and J called. A share of the clones is absent; for the studies checked, an unresolved V gene accounts for under half, and the remainder has no known explanation. In all, the sample holds about 62,000 clones, and about 81% of those were seen once. The ten largest clones add up to around 1% of the sample.

Sequenced here: CD4+ or CD8+ T cells sorted from blood, sampled in a trial of the OX40 agonist ivuxolimab. This TCR was sampled from an adult with an advanced solid tumor such as melanoma, head and neck, liver or kidney cancer.

Here the CDR3 is given as CAWSVGGKDQPQHF. The DNA sequence is TGTGCCTGGAGTGTAGGCGGGAAGGATCAGCCCCAGCATTTT. The V gene is TRBV30 and the J gene is TRBJ1-5; the D segment cannot be called with confidence. CDR1 and CDR2 are drawn from the germline V gene (reference sequence): GTSNPN, SVGIG. V lost 0 bases and J lost 5 bases; the stretch between them is 11 bases long. The CDR3 sequence holds 14 residues, the cysteine and phenylalanine included. Just the 42-base CDR3 DNA is kept, in frame starting at base 1. The variable domain in full, with residues beyond the CDR3 obtained from the reference TRBV30 and TRBJ1-5 genes, is SQTIHQWPATLVQPVGSPLSLECTVEGTSNPNLYWYRQAAGRGLQLLFYSVGIGQISSEVPQNLSASRPQDRQFILSSKKLLLSDSGFYLCAWSVGGKDQPQHFGDGTRLSIL.